The sequence of this T cell receptor (beta chain) was determined in a study of T cell responses to AZD1222 COVID-19 vaccine. The study's findings and limits: Spike-specific TCR breadth and depth were elevated following two AZD1222 doses. In all cases, repertoires were sampled only after the peak T cell response. It should be noted that donors were predominantly white British and more often female, and clonal diversity was possibly underestimated. The CD4 TCRs associated with vaccination extended across spike and predominated at 160-218 and 743-854.

Turning to this clone: Its target is unknown.

The method was immunoSEQ multiplex PCR; TCRdb's version includes in-frame clones alone and lacks a portion of them. Here the sample spans 130,000 or so clones, roughly 90% being singletons. This CDR3 is 16 amino acids long. The germline CDR1 and CDR2 sequences are MNHEY and SVGEGT. V lost 0 bases, J lost 2 bases, and 6 bases stayed unmatched. The TCR comes from an adult in good health. The J gene is TRBJ2-7, the V gene TRBV6-2 or TRBV6-3; 8 nucleotides align to TRBD2. Sequenced material: peripheral blood, taken on day 0 of AZD1222 vaccination. The CDR3 reads CASSYSLGGGTYEQYF. CDR3 bases: TGTGCCAGCAGTTACTCCTTGGGCGGGGGGACCTACGAGCAGTACTTC.